The entry below describes one T cell receptor (beta chain). These data originate in a study of blood T cells in healthy people across ages. This CDR3 is built from 14 residues. From germline, CDR1 is SGHTA and CDR2 FQGNSA. Trimming shortened V by 1 base and J by 3 bases, and 6 bases separated the two germline ends. A J-beta primer mix and a sample-barcoded 5' primer were used in a second PCR of about 6 to 12 cycles. TCRdb analysed the 5' RACE reads with MiXCR anew, one entry per CDR3 protein. The sample shows approximately 1,700,000 distinct CDR3 sequences, about two fifths of them seen only once. Sequencing input: blood. This chain joins TRBV7-2 and TRBJ2-2; D call uncertain. The source is a human donor in good health. CDR3 bases: TGTGCCAGCAGCTTAGTGGTGGACACCGGGGAGCTGTTTTTT. Amino acid sequence: CASSLVVDTGELFF.